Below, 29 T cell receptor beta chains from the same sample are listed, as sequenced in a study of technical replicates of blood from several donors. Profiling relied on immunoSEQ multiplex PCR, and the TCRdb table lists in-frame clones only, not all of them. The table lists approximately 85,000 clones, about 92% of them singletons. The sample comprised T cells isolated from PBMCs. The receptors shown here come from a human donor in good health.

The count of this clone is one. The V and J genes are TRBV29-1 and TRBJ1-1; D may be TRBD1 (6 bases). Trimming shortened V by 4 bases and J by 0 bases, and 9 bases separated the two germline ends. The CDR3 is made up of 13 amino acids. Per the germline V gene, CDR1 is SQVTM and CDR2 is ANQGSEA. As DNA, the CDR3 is TGCAGCGTTGTGCAGGGGTTGAACACTGAAGCTTTCTTT. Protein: CSVVQGLNTEAFF.

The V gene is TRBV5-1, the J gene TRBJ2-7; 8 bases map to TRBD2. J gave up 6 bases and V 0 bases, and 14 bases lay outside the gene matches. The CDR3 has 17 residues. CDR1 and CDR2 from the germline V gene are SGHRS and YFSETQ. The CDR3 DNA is TGCGCCAGCAGCTTGGATCTGGCGGGGTCGGGGGGGACCGAGCAGTACTTC. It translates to CASSLDLAGSGGTEQYF.

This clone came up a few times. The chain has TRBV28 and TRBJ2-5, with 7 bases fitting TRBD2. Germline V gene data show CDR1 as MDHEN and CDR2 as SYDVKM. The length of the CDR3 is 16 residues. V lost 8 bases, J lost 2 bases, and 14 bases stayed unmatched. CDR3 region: CASGLNGLAVQETQYF. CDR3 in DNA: TGTGCCAGCGGCCTGAACGGGCTAGCGGTACAAGAGACCCAGTACTTC.

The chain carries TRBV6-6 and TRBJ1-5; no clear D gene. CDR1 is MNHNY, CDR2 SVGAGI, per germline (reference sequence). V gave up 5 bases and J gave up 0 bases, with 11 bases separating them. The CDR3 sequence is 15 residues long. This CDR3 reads CASSTVVSSNQPQHF. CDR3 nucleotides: TGTGCCAGCAGTACAGTAGTCAGTAGCAATCAGCCCCAGCATTTT.

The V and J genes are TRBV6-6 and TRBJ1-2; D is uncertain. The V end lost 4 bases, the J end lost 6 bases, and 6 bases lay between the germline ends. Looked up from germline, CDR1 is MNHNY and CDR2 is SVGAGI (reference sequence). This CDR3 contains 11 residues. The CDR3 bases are TGTGCCAGCAGTTTAGAAGATGGCTACACCTTC. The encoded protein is CASSLEDGYTF.

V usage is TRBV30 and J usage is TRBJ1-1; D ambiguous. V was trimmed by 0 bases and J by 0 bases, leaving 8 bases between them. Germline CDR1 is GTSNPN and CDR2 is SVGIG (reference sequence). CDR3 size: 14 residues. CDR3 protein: CAWSVQYMNTEAFF. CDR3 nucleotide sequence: TGTGCCTGGAGTGTACAGTACATGAACACTGAAGCTTTCTTT.

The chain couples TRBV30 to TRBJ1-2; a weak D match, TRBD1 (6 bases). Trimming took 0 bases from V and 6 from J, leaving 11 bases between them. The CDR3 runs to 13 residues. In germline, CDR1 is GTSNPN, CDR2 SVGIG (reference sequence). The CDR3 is CAWSVLGADGYTF. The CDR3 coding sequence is TGTGCCTGGAGTGTACTGGGGGCGGATGGCTACACCTTC.

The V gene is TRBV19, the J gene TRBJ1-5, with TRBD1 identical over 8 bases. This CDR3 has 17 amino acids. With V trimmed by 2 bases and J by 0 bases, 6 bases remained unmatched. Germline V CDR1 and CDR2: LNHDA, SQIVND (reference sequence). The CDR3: CASSINRDRYSNQPQHF. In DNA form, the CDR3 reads TGTGCCAGTAGTATAAACCGGGACAGGTATAGCAATCAGCCCCAGCATTTT. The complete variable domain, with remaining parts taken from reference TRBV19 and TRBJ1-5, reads DGGITQSPKYLFRKEGQNVTLSCEQNLNHDAMYWYRQDPGQGLRLIYYSQIVNDFQKGDIAEGYSVSREKKESFPLTVTSAQKNPTAFYLCASSINRDRYSNQPQHFGDGTRLSIL.

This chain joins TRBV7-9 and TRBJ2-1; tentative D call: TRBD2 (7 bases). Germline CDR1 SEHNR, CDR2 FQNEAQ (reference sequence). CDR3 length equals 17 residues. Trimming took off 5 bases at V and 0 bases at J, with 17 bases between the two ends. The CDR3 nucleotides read TGTGCCAGCAGCCAAAACAGGGAGGGATTCTCCTACAATGAGCAGTTCTTC. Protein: CASSQNREGFSYNEQFF.

This CDR3 is CASSLREVKIDEQFF. In DNA, the CDR3 is TGCGCCAGCAGCTTAAGGGAGGTGAAGATCGATGAGCAGTTCTTC. This chain joins TRBV5-1 and TRBJ2-1, with a tentative D call TRBD2 (6 bases). Trimming cost V 2 bases and J 8 bases, with 17 bases left between them. This CDR3 is built from 15 residues. Germline V gene data show CDR1 as SGHRS and CDR2 as YFSETQ.

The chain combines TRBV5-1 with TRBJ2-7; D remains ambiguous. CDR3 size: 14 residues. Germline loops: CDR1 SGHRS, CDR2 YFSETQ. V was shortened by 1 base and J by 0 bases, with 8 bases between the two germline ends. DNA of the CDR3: TGCGCCAGCAGCTTGTCCTCCAGCTCCTACGAGCAGTACTTC. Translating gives CASSLSSSSYEQYF. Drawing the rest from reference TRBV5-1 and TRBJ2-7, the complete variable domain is KAGVTQTPRYLIKTRGQQVTLSCSPISGHRSVSWYQQTPGQGLQFLFEYFSETQRNKGNFPGRFSGRQFSNSRSEMNVSTLELGDSALYLCASSLSSSSYEQYFGPGTRLTVT.

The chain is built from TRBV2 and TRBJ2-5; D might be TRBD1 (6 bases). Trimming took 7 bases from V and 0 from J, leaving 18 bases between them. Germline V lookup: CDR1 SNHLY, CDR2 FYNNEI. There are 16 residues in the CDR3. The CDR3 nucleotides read TGTGCCAGCATCAACCTTTTCTGGGACAACCAAGAGACCCAGTACTTC. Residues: CASINLFWDNQETQYF.

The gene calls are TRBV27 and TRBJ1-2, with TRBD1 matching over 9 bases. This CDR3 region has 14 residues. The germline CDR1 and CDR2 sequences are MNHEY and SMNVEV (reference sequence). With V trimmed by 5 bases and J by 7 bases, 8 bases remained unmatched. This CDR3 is CASSPGTGFGGYTF. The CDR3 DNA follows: TGTGCCAGCAGTCCCGGGACAGGGTTTGGTGGCTACACCTTC.

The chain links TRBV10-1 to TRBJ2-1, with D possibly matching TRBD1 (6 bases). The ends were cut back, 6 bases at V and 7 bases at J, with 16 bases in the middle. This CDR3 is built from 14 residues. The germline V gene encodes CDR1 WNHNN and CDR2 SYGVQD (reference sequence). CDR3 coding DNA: TGCGCCAGCAGCCTGGGGGCTTTGGGGAATGAGCAGTTCTTC. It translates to CASSLGALGNEQFF.

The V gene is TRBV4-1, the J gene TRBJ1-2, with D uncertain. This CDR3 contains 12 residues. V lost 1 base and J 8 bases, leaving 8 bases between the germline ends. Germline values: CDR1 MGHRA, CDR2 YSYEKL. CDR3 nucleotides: TGCGCCAGCAGCCAAGGTCTTGGCGGCTACACCTTC. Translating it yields CASSQGLGGYTF.

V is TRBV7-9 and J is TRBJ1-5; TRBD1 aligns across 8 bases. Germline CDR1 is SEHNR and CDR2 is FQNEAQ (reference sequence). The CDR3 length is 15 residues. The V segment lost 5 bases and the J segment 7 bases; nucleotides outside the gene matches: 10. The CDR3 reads CASSHPDREGQPQHF. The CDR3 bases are TGTGCCAGCAGCCATCCGGACAGGGAGGGACAGCCCCAGCATTTT.

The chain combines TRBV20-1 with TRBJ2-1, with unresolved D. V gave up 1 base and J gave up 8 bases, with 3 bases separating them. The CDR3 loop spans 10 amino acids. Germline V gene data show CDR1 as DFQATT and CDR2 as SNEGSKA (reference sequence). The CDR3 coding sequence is TGCAGTGCTAGAGCCTATGAGCAGTTCTTC. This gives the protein CSARAYEQFF.

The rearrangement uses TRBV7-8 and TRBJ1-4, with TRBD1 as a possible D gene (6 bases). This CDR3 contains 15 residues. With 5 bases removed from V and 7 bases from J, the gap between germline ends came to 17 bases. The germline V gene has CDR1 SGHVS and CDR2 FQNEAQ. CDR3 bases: TGTGCCAGCAGCGTCACGACAGGTCTTGGTGAAAAACTGTTTTTT. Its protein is CASSVTTGLGEKLFF.

CDR3 nucleotide sequence: TGTGCCAGCAGCCACCAGGGCTCCCAGTACCAAGAGACCCAGTACTTC. Encoded protein: CASSHQGSQYQETQYF. The chain joins TRBV7-9 to TRBJ2-5; perhaps TRBD1 as D (5 bases). Looked up from germline, CDR1 is SEHNR and CDR2 is FQNEAQ (reference sequence). The CDR3 sequence is 16 residues long. Trimming removed 5 bases from V and 0 bases from J, with 16 bases in between.

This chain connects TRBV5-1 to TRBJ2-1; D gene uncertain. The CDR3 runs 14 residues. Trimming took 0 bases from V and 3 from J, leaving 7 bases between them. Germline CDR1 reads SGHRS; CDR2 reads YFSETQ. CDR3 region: CASSLAPVYNEQFF. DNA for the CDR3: TGCGCCAGCAGCTTGGCCCCGGTCTACAATGAGCAGTTCTTC.

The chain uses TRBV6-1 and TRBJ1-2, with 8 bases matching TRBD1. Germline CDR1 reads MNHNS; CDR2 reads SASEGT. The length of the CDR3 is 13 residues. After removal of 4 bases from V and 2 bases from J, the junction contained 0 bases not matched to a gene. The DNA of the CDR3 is TGTGCCAGCAGTGGACAGGGGAACTATGGCTACACCTTC. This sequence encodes CASSGQGNYGYTF.

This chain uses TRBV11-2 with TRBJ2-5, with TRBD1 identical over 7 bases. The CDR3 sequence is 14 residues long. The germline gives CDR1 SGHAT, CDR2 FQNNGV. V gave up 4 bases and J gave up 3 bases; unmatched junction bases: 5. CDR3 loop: CASSSGTAKETQYF. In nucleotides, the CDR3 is TGTGCCAGCAGCTCCGGGACAGCTAAAGAGACCCAGTACTTC.

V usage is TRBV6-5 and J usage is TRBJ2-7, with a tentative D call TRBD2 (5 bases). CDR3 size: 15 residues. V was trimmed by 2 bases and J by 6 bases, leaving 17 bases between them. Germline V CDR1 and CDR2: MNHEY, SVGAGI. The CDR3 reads CASSYGPGRPGEQYF. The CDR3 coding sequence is TGTGCCAGCAGTTACGGTCCGGGGAGACCGGGCGAGCAGTACTTC.

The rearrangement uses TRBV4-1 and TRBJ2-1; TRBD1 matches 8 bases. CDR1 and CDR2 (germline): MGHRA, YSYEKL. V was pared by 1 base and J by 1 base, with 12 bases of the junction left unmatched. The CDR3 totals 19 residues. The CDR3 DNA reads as TGCGCCAGCAGCCAAGTCCTCCAGGGGGCGAGGATGTCCTACAATGAGCAGTTCTTC. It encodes CASSQVLQGARMSYNEQFF.

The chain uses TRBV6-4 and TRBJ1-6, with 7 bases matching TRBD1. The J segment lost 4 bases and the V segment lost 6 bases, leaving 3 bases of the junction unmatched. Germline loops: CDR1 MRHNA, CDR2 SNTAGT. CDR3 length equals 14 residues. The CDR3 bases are TGTGCCAGCAGCCGGGACAGTTATAATTCACCCCTCCACTTT. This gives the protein CASSRDSYNSPLHF.

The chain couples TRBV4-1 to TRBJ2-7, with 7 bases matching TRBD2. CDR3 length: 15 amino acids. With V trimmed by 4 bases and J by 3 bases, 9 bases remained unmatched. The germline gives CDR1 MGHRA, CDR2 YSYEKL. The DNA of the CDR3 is TGCGCCAGCAGCCGCGTTCCGGGAGGTGACTACGAGCAGTACTTC. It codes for CASSRVPGGDYEQYF.

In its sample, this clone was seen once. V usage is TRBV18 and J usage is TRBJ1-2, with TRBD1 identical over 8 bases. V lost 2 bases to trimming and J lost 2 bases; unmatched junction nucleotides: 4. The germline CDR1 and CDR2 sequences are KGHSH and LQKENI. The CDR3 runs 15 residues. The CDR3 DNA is TGTGCCAGCTCACCAGGACAGGGTCCGAACTATGGCTACACCTTC. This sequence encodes CASSPGQGPNYGYTF.

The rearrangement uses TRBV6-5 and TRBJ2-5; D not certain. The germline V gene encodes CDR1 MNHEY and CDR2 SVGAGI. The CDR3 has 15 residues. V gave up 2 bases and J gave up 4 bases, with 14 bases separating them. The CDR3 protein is CASSYARRLSETQYF. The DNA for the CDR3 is TGTGCCAGCAGTTACGCGAGGCGGCTATCAGAGACCCAGTACTTC.

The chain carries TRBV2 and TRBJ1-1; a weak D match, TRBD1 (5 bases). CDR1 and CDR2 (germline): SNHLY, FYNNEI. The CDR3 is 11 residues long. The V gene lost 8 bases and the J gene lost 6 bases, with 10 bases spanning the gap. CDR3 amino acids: CASQGYAEAFF. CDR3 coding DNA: TGTGCCAGCCAGGGTTACGCTGAAGCTTTCTTT.